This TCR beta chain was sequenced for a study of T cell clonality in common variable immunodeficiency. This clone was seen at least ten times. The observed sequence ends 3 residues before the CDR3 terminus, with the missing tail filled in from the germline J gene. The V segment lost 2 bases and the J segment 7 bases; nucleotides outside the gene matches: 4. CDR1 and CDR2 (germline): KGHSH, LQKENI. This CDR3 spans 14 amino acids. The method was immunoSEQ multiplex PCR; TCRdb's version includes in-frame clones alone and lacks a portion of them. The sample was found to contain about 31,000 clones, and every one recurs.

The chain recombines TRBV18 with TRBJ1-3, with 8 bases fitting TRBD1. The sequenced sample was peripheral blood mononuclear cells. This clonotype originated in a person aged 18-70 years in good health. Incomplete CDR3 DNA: TGTGCCAGCTCACCAAGCGGACAGGGCAACACC. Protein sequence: CASSPSGQGNT. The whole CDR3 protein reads CASSPSGQGNTIYF.